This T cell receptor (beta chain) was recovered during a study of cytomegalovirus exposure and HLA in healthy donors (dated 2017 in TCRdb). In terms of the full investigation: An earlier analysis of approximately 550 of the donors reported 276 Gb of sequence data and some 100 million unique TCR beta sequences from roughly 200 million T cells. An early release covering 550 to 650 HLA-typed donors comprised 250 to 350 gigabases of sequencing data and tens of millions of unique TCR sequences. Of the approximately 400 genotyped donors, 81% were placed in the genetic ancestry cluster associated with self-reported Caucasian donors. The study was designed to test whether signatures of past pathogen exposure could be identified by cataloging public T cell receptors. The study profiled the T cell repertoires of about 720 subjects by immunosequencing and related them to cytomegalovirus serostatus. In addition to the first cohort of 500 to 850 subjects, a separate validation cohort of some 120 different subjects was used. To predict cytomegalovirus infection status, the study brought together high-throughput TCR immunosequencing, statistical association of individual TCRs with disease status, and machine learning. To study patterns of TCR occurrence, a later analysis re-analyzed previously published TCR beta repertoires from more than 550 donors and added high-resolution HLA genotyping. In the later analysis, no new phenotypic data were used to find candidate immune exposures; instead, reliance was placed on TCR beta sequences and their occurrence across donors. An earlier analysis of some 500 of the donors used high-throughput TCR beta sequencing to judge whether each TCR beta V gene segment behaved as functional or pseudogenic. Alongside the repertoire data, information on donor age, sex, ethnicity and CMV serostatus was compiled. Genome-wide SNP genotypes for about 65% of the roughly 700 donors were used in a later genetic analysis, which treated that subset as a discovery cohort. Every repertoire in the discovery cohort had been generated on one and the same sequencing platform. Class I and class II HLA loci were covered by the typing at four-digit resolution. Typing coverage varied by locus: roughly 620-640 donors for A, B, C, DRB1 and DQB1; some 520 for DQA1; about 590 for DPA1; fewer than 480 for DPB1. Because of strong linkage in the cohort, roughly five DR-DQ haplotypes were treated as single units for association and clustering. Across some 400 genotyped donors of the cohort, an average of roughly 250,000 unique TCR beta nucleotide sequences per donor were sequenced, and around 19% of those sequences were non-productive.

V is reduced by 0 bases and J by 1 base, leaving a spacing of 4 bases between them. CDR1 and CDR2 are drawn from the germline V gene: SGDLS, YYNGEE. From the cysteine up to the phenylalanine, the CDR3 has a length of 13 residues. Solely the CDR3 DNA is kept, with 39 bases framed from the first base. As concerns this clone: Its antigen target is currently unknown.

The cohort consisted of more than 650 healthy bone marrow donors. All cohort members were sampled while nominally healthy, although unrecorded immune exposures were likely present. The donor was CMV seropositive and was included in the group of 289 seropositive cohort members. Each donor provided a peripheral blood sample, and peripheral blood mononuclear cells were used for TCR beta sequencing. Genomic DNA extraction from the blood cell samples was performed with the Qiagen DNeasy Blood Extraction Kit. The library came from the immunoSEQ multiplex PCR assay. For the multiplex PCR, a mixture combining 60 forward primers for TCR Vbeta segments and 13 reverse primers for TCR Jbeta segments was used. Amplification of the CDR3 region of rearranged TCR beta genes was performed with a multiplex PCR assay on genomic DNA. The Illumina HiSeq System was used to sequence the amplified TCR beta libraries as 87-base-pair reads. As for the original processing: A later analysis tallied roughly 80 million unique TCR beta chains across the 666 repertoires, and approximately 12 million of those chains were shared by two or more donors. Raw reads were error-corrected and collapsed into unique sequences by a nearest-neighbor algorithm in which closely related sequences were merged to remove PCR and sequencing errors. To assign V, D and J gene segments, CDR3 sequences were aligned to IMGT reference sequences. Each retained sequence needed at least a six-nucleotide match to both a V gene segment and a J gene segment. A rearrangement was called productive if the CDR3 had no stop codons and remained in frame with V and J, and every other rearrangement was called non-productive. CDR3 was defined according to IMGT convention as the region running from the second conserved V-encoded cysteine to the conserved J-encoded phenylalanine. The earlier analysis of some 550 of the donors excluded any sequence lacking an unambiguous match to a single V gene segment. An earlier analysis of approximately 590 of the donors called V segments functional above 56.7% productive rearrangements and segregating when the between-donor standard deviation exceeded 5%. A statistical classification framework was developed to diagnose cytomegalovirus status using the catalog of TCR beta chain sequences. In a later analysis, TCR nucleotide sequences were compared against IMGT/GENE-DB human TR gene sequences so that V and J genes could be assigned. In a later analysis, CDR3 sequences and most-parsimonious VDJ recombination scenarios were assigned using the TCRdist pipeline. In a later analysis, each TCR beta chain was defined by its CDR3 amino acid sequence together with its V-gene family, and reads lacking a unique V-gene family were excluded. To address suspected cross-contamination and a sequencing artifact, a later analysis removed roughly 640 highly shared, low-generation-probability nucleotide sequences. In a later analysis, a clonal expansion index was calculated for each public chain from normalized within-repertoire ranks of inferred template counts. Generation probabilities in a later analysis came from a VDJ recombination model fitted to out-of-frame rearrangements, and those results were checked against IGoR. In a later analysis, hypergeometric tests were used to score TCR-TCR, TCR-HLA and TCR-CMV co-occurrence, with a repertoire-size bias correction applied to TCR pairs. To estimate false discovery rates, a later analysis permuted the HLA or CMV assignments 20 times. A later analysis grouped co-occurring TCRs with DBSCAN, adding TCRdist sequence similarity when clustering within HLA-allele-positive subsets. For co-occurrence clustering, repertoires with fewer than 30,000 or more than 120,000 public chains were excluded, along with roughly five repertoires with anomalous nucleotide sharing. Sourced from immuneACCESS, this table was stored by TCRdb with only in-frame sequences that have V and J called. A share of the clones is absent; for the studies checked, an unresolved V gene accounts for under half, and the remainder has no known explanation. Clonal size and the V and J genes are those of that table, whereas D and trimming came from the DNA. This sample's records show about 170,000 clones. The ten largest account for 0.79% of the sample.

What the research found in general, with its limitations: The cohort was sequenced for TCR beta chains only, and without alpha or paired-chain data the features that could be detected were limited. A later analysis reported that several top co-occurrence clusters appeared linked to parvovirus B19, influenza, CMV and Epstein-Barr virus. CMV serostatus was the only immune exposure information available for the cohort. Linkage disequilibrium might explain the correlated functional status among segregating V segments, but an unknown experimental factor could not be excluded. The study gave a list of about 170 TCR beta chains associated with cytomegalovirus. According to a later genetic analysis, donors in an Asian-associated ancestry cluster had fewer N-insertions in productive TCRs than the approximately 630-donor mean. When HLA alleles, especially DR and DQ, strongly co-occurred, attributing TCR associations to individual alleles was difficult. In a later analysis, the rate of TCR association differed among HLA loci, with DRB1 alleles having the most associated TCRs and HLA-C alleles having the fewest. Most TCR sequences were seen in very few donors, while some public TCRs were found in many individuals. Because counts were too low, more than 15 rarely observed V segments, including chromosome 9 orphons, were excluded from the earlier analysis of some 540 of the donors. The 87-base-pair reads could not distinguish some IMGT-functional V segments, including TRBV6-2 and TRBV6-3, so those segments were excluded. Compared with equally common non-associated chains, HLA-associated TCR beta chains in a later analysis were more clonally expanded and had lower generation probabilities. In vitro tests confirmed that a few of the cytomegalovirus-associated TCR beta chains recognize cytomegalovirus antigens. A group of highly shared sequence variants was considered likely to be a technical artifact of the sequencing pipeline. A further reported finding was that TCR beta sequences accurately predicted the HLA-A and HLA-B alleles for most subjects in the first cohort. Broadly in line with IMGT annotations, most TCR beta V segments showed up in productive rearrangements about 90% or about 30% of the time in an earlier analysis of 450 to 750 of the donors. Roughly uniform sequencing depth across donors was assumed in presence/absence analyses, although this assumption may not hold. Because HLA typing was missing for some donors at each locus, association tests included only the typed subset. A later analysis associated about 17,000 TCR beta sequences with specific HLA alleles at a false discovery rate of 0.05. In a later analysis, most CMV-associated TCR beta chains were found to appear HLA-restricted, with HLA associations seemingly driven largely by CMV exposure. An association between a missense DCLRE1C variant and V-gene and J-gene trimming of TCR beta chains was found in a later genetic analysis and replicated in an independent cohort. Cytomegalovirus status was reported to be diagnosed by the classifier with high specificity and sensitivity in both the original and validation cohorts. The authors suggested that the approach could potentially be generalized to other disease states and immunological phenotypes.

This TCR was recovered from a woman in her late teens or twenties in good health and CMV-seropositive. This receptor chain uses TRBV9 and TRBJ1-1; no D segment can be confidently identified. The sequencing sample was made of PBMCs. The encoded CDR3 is CASSVVQNTEAFF. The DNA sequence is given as TGTGCCAGCAGCGTAGTTCAGAACACTGAAGCTTTCTTT.